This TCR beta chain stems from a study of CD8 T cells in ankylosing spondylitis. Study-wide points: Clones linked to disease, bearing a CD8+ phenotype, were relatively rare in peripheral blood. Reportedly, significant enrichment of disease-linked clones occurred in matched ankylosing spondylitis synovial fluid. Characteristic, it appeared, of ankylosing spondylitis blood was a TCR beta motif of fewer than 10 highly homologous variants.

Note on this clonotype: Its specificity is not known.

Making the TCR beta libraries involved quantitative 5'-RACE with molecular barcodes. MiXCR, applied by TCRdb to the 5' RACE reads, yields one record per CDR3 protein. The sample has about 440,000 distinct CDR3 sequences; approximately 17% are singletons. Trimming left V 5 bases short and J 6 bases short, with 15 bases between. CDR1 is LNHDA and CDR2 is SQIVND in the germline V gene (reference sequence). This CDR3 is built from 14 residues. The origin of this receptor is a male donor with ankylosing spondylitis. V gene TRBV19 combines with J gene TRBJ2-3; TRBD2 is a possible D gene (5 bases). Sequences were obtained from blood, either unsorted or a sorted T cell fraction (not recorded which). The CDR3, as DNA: TGTGCCAGTAGTCCGCTCGTAGCGTCGGATACGCAGTATTTT. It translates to CASSPLVASDTQYF.